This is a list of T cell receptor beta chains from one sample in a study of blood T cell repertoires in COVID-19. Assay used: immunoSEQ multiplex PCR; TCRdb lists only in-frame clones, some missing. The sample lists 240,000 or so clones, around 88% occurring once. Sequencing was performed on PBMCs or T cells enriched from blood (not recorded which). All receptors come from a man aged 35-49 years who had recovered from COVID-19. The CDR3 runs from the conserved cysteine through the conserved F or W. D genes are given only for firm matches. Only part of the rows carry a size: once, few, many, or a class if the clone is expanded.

CASSLDSAYNEQFF,TGTGCCAGCAGCTTAGATAGCGCCTACAATGAGCAGTTCTTC,TRBV7-2,-,TRBJ2-1,-
CSVEQWGLAGGPRTGELFF,TGCAGCGTTGAACAGTGGGGACTAGCGGGAGGGCCTCGCACCGGGGAGCTGTTTTTT,TRBV29-1,-,TRBJ2-2,TRBD2
CASSGQGSNYGYTF,TGTGCCAGCAGCGGACAGGGGTCTAACTATGGCTACACCTTC,TRBV11-3,-,TRBJ1-2,TRBD1
CASSVVPSNEQFF,TGTGCCAGCAGCGTAGTCCCCTCTAATGAGCAGTTCTTC,TRBV9,-,TRBJ2-1,-
CASSPGLAGGLYEQYF,TGTGCCAGCAGCCCCGGACTAGCGGGAGGGCTCTACGAGCAGTACTTC,TRBV7-6,-,TRBJ2-7,TRBD2
CASSRTGRGQYF,TGTGCCAGCAGTCGGACAGGTCGGGGGCAGTACTTC,TRBV6-2/TRBV6-3,-,TRBJ2-7,TRBD1
CASTPGGRWAQETQYF,TGTGCCAGCACCCCGGGGGGCAGATGGGCCCAAGAGACCCAGTACTTC,TRBV11-1,-,TRBJ2-5,-
CASSINRGQRGYTF,TGTGCCAGTAGTATAAACAGGGGGCAACGGGGCTACACCTTC,TRBV19,-,TRBJ1-2,TRBD1
CASSPVSVNSGANVLTF,TGCGCCAGCAGCCCGGTGTCCGTGAACTCTGGGGCCAACGTCCTGACTTTC,TRBV4-1,-,TRBJ2-6,-
CASSQTQGQPQHF,TGCGCCAGCAGCCAAACACAGGGACAGCCCCAGCATTTT,TRBV4-3,-,TRBJ1-5,-
CASSSGGATNQPQHF,TGCGCCAGCAGCTCCGGGGGGGCCACAAATCAGCCCCAGCATTTT,TRBV5-1,-,TRBJ1-5,-
CASSAGTGYREQYF,TGTGCCAGCAGCGCCGGGACAGGGTATCGCGAGCAGTACTTC,TRBV27,-,TRBJ2-7,TRBD1
CASSRDTEAFF,TGTGCCAGCAGCAGGGACACTGAAGCTTTCTTT,TRBV2,-,TRBJ1-1,-
CASSTSGGNNEQFF,TGTGCCAGCAGCACTAGCGGGGGGAACAATGAGCAGTTCTTC,TRBV7-9,-,TRBJ2-1,TRBD2
CASSKTDRGGEETQYF,TGTGCCAGCAGCAAAACGGACAGGGGAGGGGAAGAGACCCAGTACTTC,TRBV28,-,TRBJ2-5,TRBD1
CASSLGQGGYTF,TGTGCCAGCAGCTTAGGACAGGGGGGCTACACCTTC,TRBV11-2,-,TRBJ1-2,TRBD1
CASNRGGEKLFF,TGTGCCAGCAACCGGGGTGGGGAAAAACTGTTTTTT,TRBV2,-,TRBJ1-4,-
CASSITASRNTEAFF,TGTGCCAGCAGTATTACAGCATCCAGGAACACTGAAGCTTTCTTT,TRBV6-2/TRBV6-3,-,TRBJ1-1,-
CASSFPGGNQPQHF,TGTGCCAGCAGCTTCCCGGGAGGCAATCAGCCCCAGCATTTT,TRBV5-6,once,TRBJ1-5,-
CASSQDTGSQNTIYF,TGTGCCAGCAGCCAAGATACGGGTTCCCAGAACACCATATATTTT,TRBV4-2,-,TRBJ1-3,-
CASRPPSGYNEQFF,TGTGCCAGCAGACCTCCATCCGGCTACAATGAGCAGTTCTTC,TRBV13,-,TRBJ2-1,-
CASSLGEIRNQPQHF,TGTGCCAGCAGCTTGGGTGAGATTAGAAATCAGCCCCAGCATTTT,TRBV5-8,-,TRBJ1-5,-
CASSLGGLAGSSYEQYF,TGCGCCAGCAGCTTGGGGGGACTAGCGGGAAGCTCCTACGAGCAGTACTTC,TRBV5-1,-,TRBJ2-7,TRBD2
CASSILAGGETQYF,TGTGCCAGCAGCATACTAGCGGGTGGAGAGACCCAGTACTTC,TRBV9,-,TRBJ2-5,TRBD2
CASSAGQGPDQPQHF,TGTGCCAGTAGTGCCGGACAGGGTCCGGATCAGCCCCAGCATTTT,TRBV19,-,TRBJ1-5,TRBD1
CASSQGYRYNEQFF,TGTGCCAGCAGCCAAGGGTACAGGTACAATGAGCAGTTCTTC,TRBV14,-,TRBJ2-1,-
CASSPLYRRGQETQYF,TGTGCCAGCTCACCACTCTACCGCCGGGGACAAGAGACCCAGTACTTC,TRBV18,-,TRBJ2-5,-
CASSLRTSGAGYNEQFF,TGTGCCAGCAGTCTTCGGACTAGCGGGGCTGGATACAATGAGCAGTTCTTC,TRBV28,once,TRBJ2-1,TRBD2
CASSSYRWAGYGYTF,TGTGCCAGCAGTTCGTACAGGTGGGCTGGGTATGGCTACACCTTC,TRBV28,-,TRBJ1-2,-
CASSKQGRKLFF,TGTGCCAGCAGCAAACAGGGTCGCAAACTGTTTTTT,TRBV6-5,-,TRBJ1-4,-
CASSRDRRVDYEQYF,TGTGCCAGCAGCAGAGACAGACGAGTAGACTACGAGCAGTACTTC,TRBV5-6,-,TRBJ2-7,-
CASSLGLFEAFF,TGTGCCAGCAGCTTAGGGCTTTTTGAAGCTTTCTTT,TRBV12-3/TRBV12-4,once,TRBJ1-1,-
CASSPQGGRGYEQYF,TGTGCCAGCAGCCCCCAGGGGGGCCGCGGTTACGAGCAGTACTTC,TRBV3-1/TRBV3-2,-,TRBJ2-7,-
CASRLRAEGDYGYTF,TGTGCCAGCAGACTCAGGGCCGAAGGGGACTATGGCTACACCTTC,TRBV6-4,few,TRBJ1-2,-
CSATDRDRTEAFF,TGCAGCGCCACAGACAGGGATAGGACTGAAGCTTTCTTT,TRBV29-1,-,TRBJ1-1,TRBD1